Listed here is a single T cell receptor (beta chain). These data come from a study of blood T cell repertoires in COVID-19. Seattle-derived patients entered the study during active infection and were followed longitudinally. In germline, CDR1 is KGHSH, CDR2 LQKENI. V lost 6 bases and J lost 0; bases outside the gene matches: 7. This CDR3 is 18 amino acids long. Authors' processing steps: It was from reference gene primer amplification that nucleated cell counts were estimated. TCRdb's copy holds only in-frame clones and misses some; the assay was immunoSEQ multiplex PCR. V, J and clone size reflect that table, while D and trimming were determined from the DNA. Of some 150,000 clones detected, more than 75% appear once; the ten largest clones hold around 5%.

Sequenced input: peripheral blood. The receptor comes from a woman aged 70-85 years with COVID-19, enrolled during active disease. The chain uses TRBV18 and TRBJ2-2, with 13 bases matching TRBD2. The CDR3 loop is CASSLKTSGGTNTGELFF. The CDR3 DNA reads TGTGCCAGCTCCCTTAAGACTAGCGGGGGGACGAACACCGGGGAGCTGTTTTTT. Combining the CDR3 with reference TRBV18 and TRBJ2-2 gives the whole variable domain NAGVMQNPRHLVRRRGQEARLRCSPMKGHSHVYWYRQLPEEGLKFMVYLQKENIIDESGMPKERFSAEFPKEGPSILRIQQVVRGDSAAYFCASSLKTSGGTNTGELFFGEGSRLTVL.